The entry below gives a single TCR beta chain sequence along with its context. This entry belongs to a study of blood T cell repertoires in COVID-19. As for the study in general: The samples span acute and convalescent COVID-19 from the United States, Italy and Spain. The cDNA or gDNA used as material had been derived from T cells, B-cell-depleted T cells, or PBMCs.

How the authors handled the data: Researchers report that nucleated cell counts were estimated from reference gene primer amplification. Sequencing used immunoSEQ multiplex PCR; TCRdb keeps in-frame clones, though not all of them. Clone size and V and J calls were adopted from that table, with D and trimming inferred from the DNA. The table shows 240,000 or so clones, with roughly 90% occurring only once. Per the germline V gene, CDR1 is SEHNR and CDR2 is FQNEAQ (reference sequence). This CDR3 has 17 amino acids. Trimming cost V 5 bases and J 9 bases; bases outside gene matches: 16. This receptor was obtained from a man between 60 and 70 years old with acute or convalescent COVID-19. The chain links TRBV7-9 to TRBJ2-2; 9 bases agree with TRBD1. Sequencing was carried out using peripheral blood. CDR3 protein: CASSTPPGQGLIWELFF. DNA of the CDR3: TGTGCCAGCAGCACCCCTCCGGGACAGGGTTTAATCTGGGAGCTGTTTTTT.